The 23 T cell receptor beta chains below were found in one sample sequenced in a study of blood T cells in healthy people across ages. It was with a sample-barcoded 5' primer and a J-beta primer mix that a second PCR of roughly 6 to 12 cycles was run. TCRdb re-called the 5' RACE reads through MiXCR, storing one row per CDR3 protein. Of over 700,000 distinct CDR3 sequences detected, roughly 53% appear once; the ten largest clones hold 40% to 50%. Source material: blood. These receptor sequences come from a man older than 75 in good health.

The V and J genes are TRBV5-5 and TRBJ2-1; D unresolved. The CDR3 is 15 residues long. The ends were cut back, 0 bases at V and 4 bases at J, with 11 bases in the middle. The germline V gene has CDR1 SGHKS and CDR2 YYEKEE (reference sequence). CDR3 amino acids: CASSLGSVEYNEQFF. The CDR3 nucleotides read TGTGCCAGCAGCTTGGGGTCAGTAGAATACAATGAGCAGTTCTTC.

The chain couples TRBV9 to TRBJ2-3; maybe TRBD1 (5 bases). The CDR3 totals 15 residues. Germline CDR1 and CDR2: SGDLS and YYNGEE. V dropped 1 base and J dropped 0 bases, with 9 bases sitting between them. CDR3 sequence: CASSVRGTSTDTQYF. The CDR3 nucleotides read TGTGCCAGCAGCGTAAGGGGAACTAGCACAGATACGCAGTATTTT.

The V gene is TRBV2, the J gene TRBJ2-1; the D is unclear. The length of the CDR3 is 14 residues. Germline lookup yields CDR1 SNHLY and CDR2 FYNNEI. V shed 3 bases and J shed 3 bases, with 9 bases lying between them. CDR3 DNA sequence: TGTGCCAGCAGTGATACGGACGGCTACAATGAGCAGTTCTTC. Amino acids: CASSDTDGYNEQFF.

V and J are TRBV9 and TRBJ1-4; no clear D. CDR3 length: 15 residues. Germline V lookup: CDR1 SGDLS, CDR2 YYNGEE. The V end was cut by 3 bases, the J end by 5 bases, with 14 bases between. The CDR3 sequence is CASSASDGTNEKLFF. The CDR3 DNA follows: TGTGCCAGCAGCGCGAGCGACGGAACCAATGAAAAACTGTTTTTT.

V usage is TRBV27 and J usage is TRBJ2-2; D may be TRBD1 or TRBD2 (6 bases each). Trimming pared 1 base from V and 0 bases from J, leaving 9 bases between. The CDR3 has 16 residues. Germline V CDR1 and CDR2: MNHEY, SMNVEV (reference sequence). DNA of the CDR3: TGTGCCAGCAGTTTATGGGGGGCCCCGAACACCGGGGAGCTGTTTTTT. Translation: CASSLWGAPNTGELFF.

This chain uses TRBV24-1 with TRBJ2-5, with D perhaps TRBD2 (5 bases). Trimming removed 5 bases from V and 1 base from J, with 10 bases in between. This CDR3 is 14 amino acids long. The germline V gene encodes CDR1 KGHDR and CDR2 SFDVKD. DNA for the CDR3: TGTGCCACCAGTGGCAGCGGAGGCCAAGAGACCCAGTACTTC. Protein product: CATSGSGGQETQYF.

This sequence joins TRBV12-3 or TRBV12-4 and TRBJ2-5; D is unresolved. There are 14 residues in the CDR3. V lost 6 bases to trimming and J lost 0 bases, with 11 bases between them. The CDR3 here is CASSLTRYQETQYF. The CDR3 coding sequence is TGTGCCAGCAGCCTGACTCGGTACCAAGAGACCCAGTACTTC.

The V call is TRBV18, the J call TRBJ2-1; TRBD2 is a possible D gene (5 bases). This CDR3 comprises 17 residues. V was pared by 6 bases and J by 0 bases, with 18 bases between. The V gene's germline CDR1 is KGHSH and CDR2 LQKENI. The CDR3, as DNA: TGTGCCAGCTCCCTCTCCGGGATATCGAACTCCTACAATGAGCAGTTCTTC. This gives the protein CASSLSGISNSYNEQFF.

V and J are TRBV28 and TRBJ1-5; D ambiguous. The germline V gene has CDR1 MDHEN and CDR2 SYDVKM. V lost 6 bases, J lost 4 bases, and 4 bases lay in between. The CDR3 loop spans 11 amino acids. This CDR3 reads CASSGNQPQHF. The DNA for the CDR3 is TGTGCCAGCAGCGGTAATCAGCCCCAGCATTTT.

V and J are TRBV27 and TRBJ1-1; no reliable D call. CDR1 is MNHEY, CDR2 SMNVEV, per germline (reference sequence). The CDR3 length is 13 residues. V lost 5 bases, J lost 3 bases, and 10 bases lay in between. The CDR3 DNA follows: TGTGCCAGCAGTACCTGGCGGCACACTGAAGCTTTCTTT. Protein: CASSTWRHTEAFF.

This clonotype was observed a few times. This chain uses TRBV7-9 with TRBJ1-2; D remains ambiguous. Trimming pared 4 bases from V and 5 bases from J, leaving 14 bases between. CDR3 length: 14 amino acids. Germline lookup yields CDR1 SEHNR and CDR2 FQNEAQ (reference sequence). The CDR3 bases are TGTGCCAGCAGCTCGGCCGACTCGGGGTATGGCTACACCTTC. Translated, it gives CASSSADSGYGYTF. Supplemented by reference TRBV7-9 and TRBJ1-2, the full variable domain reads DTGVSQNPRHKITKRGQNVTFRCDPISEHNRLYWYRQTLGQGPEFLTYFQNEAQLEKSRLLSDRFSAERPKGSFSTLEIQRTEQGDSAMYLCASSSADSGYGYTFGSGTRLTVV.

The V and J genes are TRBV6-5 and TRBJ1-2; 10 nucleotides line up with TRBD1. The CDR3 loop spans 17 amino acids. V shed 2 bases, J shed 7 bases, and the junction held 13 bases outside the gene matches. Germline-derived CDR1 and CDR2 are MNHEY and SVGAGI. The CDR3 DNA reads TGTGCCAGCAGTTACGGGGGGACAGGGGAAGCAGGAGTTGGCTACACCTTC. Its translation: CASSYGGTGEAGVGYTF.

This clonotype was observed a few times. The chain has TRBV10-3 and TRBJ1-2; D unresolved. Deletions cut 3 bases from V and 4 bases from J, with 21 bases between. The CDR3 extends over 17 amino acids. Germline CDR1 reads ENHRY; CDR2 reads SYGVKD. As DNA, the CDR3 is TGTGCCATCAGTGAATGGTCCGACACGATCAGTGGCTATGGCTACACCTTC. Amino acids: CAISEWSDTISGYGYTF.

The chain combines TRBV2 with TRBJ2-3, with D tentatively TRBD1 or TRBD2 (6 bases each). Germline V lookup: CDR1 SNHLY, CDR2 FYNNEI. The CDR3 is 15 residues long. With 4 bases removed from V and 3 bases from J, the gap between germline ends came to 14 bases. CDR3 amino acids: CASSVGGAGTDTQYF. CDR3 in DNA: TGTGCCAGCAGTGTGGGGGGCGCTGGGACAGATACGCAGTATTTT.

This chain joins TRBV14 and TRBJ2-1, with TRBD2 identical over 8 bases. Germline V gene data show CDR1 as SGHDN and CDR2 as FVKESK. CDR3 length: 16 residues. V gave up 1 base and J gave up 5 bases; unmatched junction bases: 7. CDR3 region: CASSQGQRERDNEQFF. The CDR3 DNA reads TGTGCCAGCAGCCAAGGGCAGCGGGAGAGGGACAATGAGCAGTTCTTC.

This clonotype appeared once. The V gene is TRBV7-9, the J gene TRBJ2-1, with 10 bases fitting TRBD2. Germline assignment: CDR1 SEHNR and CDR2 FQNEAQ (reference sequence). This CDR3 is built from 15 residues. V lost 8 bases, J lost 7 bases, and 11 bases stayed unmatched. CDR3 nucleotides: TGTGCCAGCGAAGACCCATTAGCGGGAGGAAATGAGCAGTTCTTC. Protein sequence: CASEDPLAGGNEQFF. Combining the CDR3 with reference TRBV7-9 and TRBJ2-1 gives the whole variable domain DTGVSQNPRHKITKRGQNVTFRCDPISEHNRLYWYRQTLGQGPEFLTYFQNEAQLEKSRLLSDRFSAERPKGSFSTLEIQRTEQGDSAMYLCASEDPLAGGNEQFFGPGTRLTVL.

J is TRBJ1-3 and V is TRBV11-2; D gene ambiguous. V gave up 4 bases and J gave up 6 bases, with 4 bases separating them. The CDR3 runs 11 residues. Germline V gene sequence: CDR1 SGHAT, CDR2 FQNNGV. DNA for the CDR3: TGTGCCAGCAGCTGGGCAAACACCATATATTTT. Translation: CASSWANTIYF.

This chain joins TRBV27 and TRBJ2-1; 10 nucleotides agree with TRBD2. Losses at the gene ends were 0 bases for V and 6 bases for J; bases not matched to a gene: 5. CDR1 and CDR2 (germline): MNHEY, SMNVEV (reference sequence). This CDR3 has 16 amino acids. Here the CDR3 reads CASSLSRGTSVNEQFF. DNA of the CDR3: TGTGCCAGCAGTTTATCGAGAGGGACTAGCGTCAATGAGCAGTTCTTC.

The CDR3 DNA reads TGTGCCAGCAGCCAAAGCGGGACAGGGTGGATTGAAAAACTGTTTTTT. This encodes CASSQSGTGWIEKLFF. The chain recombines TRBV7-9 with TRBJ1-4, with 9 bases lining up with TRBD1. V was pared by 5 bases and J by 7 bases, with 11 bases of the junction left unmatched. CDR1 and CDR2 (germline): SEHNR, FQNEAQ (reference sequence). The CDR3 covers 16 residues.

This sequence joins TRBV29-1 and TRBJ2-3, with 11 bases fitting TRBD1. Trimming at V came to 5 bases and at J to 6 bases, leaving 7 bases not matched to a gene. Germline values: CDR1 SQVTM, CDR2 ANQGSEA. The CDR3 is 14 residues long. The CDR3 DNA follows: TGCAGCGTTCGGACAGGGGGCTGGACGGATACGCAGTATTTT. Amino acid sequence: CSVRTGGWTDTQYF.

The rearrangement uses TRBV20-1 and TRBJ2-5; TRBD2 agrees at 7 bases. The junction had 10 bases not matched to a gene; V was cut back by 0 bases and J by 0 bases. The CDR3 consists of 17 residues. Germline V gene sequence: CDR1 DFQATT, CDR2 SNEGSKA (reference sequence). CDR3 DNA sequence: TGCAGTGCTAGAGATTTTGGGGAGGGGTGGTACCAAGAGACCCAGTACTTC. This translates into CSARDFGEGWYQETQYF.

This rearrangement joins TRBV6-5 to TRBJ2-4; TRBD2 agrees at 8 bases. The J call may not be correct, given that the DNA end is closer to TRBJ2-7. The CDR3 runs to 15 residues. Germline V lookup: CDR1 MNHEY, CDR2 SVGAGI. As DNA, the CDR3 is TGTGCCAGCAGTCAGTTCGGCGGGAGGTCCCCCGAGCAGTACTTC. Its translation is CASSQFGGRSPEQYF.

This chain links TRBV10-3 with TRBJ2-7; D could derive from TRBD1 or TRBD2 (5 bases each). Trimming stripped 0 bases from V and 2 bases from J, with 11 bases between. CDR3 length: 15 amino acids. Germline V gives CDR1 ENHRY, CDR2 SYGVKD. The DNA for the CDR3 is TGTGCCATCAGTGAGTCGAAGGGACCCACCTACGAGCAGTACTTC. Its translation is CAISESKGPTYEQYF.